The TCR beta chain described here comes from a study of PD-L1 blockade in urothelial cancer. CDR3 size: 13 residues. V was trimmed by 4 bases and J by 1 base, leaving 8 bases between them. Per germline, CDR1 SGHRS and CDR2 YFSETQ. Sequenced by immunoSEQ multiplex PCR; TCRdb stores in-frame clones only, minus some. The table records about 80,000 clones, around 90% of them present only once. J is TRBJ1-2 and V is TRBV5-1; maybe TRBD1 (6 bases). This clonotype was sampled from a woman aged 70-85 years with urothelial cancer. The sequencing used PBMCs, collected around atezolizumab (anti-PD-L1) treatment. The CDR3 is CASSLQGNYGYTF. DNA of the CDR3: TGCGCCAGCAGCCTACAGGGTAACTATGGCTACACCTTC. Full variable domain (remainder filled in from reference TRBV5-1 and TRBJ1-2): KAGVTQTPRYLIKTRGQQVTLSCSPISGHRSVSWYQQTPGQGLQFLFEYFSETQRNKGNFPGRFSGRQFSNSRSEMNVSTLELGDSALYLCASSLQGNYGYTFGSGTRLTVV.